Shown below are 18 T cell receptor beta chains from a single sample sequenced in a study of memory CD4+ T cells and cytomegalovirus serostatus. Data came from immunoSEQ multiplex PCR; TCRdb stores just in-frame clones and leaves some out. This sample yields some 95,000 clones, of which 75% to 90% are seen a single time; less than 4.5% belongs to the top ten. Single viable CD3+CD4+CD8-CD45RO+ cells were sorted as the memory CD4+ T cells. Sequencing used memory CD4+ T cells from blood. These receptors all come from an adult in good health and CMV-seropositive.

The rearrangement joins TRBV6-5 to TRBJ2-7; 7 nucleotides agree with TRBD1. V shed 6 bases, J shed 4 bases, and the junction held 6 bases outside the gene matches. Germline CDR1 and CDR2: MNHEY and SVGAGI. CDR3 length: 13 residues. The CDR3 region has the DNA TGTGCCAGCAGAAATGGACAGGCATACGAGCAGTACTTC. Translation: CASRNGQAYEQYF.

This chain connects TRBV9 to TRBJ2-2, with TRBD2 matching 14 bases. With 5 bases clipped from V and 4 bases from J, the junction kept 16 bases outside the gene matches. Germline values: CDR1 SGDLS, CDR2 YYNGEE. This CDR3 comprises 20 residues. The CDR3 loop is CASRITGLAGEMGITGELFF. The CDR3 DNA sequence: TGTGCCAGCAGGATTACGGGACTAGCGGGAGAAATGGGCATCACCGGGGAGCTGTTTTTT. The complete variable domain, with remaining parts taken from reference TRBV9 and TRBJ2-2, reads DSGVTQTPKHLITATGQRVTLRCSPRSGDLSVYWYQQSLDQGLQFLIQYYNGEERAKGNILERFSAQQFPDLHSELNLSSLELGDSALYFCASRITGLAGEMGITGELFFGEGSRLTVL.

A few counts support this clone. The chain joins TRBV5-4 to TRBJ1-1; maybe TRBD1 (5 bases). The CDR3 contains 13 residues. Germline CDR1 and CDR2: SGHNT and YYREEE (reference sequence). Deletions cut 3 bases from V and 1 base from J, with 7 bases between. The CDR3 protein is CASSYDRNTEAFF. The CDR3 DNA reads as TGTGCCAGCAGCTATGACAGGAACACTGAAGCTTTCTTT.

V is TRBV2 and J is TRBJ1-2; no clear D. CDR3 size: 10 residues. Germline V CDR1 and CDR2: SNHLY, FYNNEI. V was pared by 6 bases and J by 10 bases, with 9 bases between. This chain's CDR3 is CASRNKDYTF. CDR3 in DNA: TGTGCCAGCAGGAACAAGGACTACACCTTC.

The rearrangement uses TRBV11-2 and TRBJ1-5; 7 nucleotides line up with TRBD1. V gave up 5 bases and J gave up 4 bases; unmatched junction bases: 11. CDR3 length: 16 amino acids. Per the germline V gene, CDR1 is SGHAT and CDR2 is FQNNGV. The CDR3 loop reads CASSPELGQANQPQHF. CDR3 DNA: TGTGCCAGCAGCCCTGAACTAGGACAGGCAAATCAGCCCCAGCATTTT.

This clone was seen more than once but under ten times. The chain has TRBV7-3 and TRBJ2-5; D is undetermined. The CDR3 has 13 residues. V was clipped by 1 base and J by 2 bases, with 5 bases between them. The germline CDR1 and CDR2 sequences are SGHTA and FQGTGA. CDR3 amino acids: CASSLSPQETQYF. CDR3 DNA sequence: TGTGCCAGCAGCTTAAGTCCTCAAGAGACCCAGTACTTC.

V and J are TRBV19 and TRBJ2-1, with TRBD1 matching over 9 bases. CDR1 and CDR2 from the germline V gene are LNHDA and SQIVND (reference sequence). This CDR3 comprises 13 residues. V shed 8 bases and J 5 bases; nucleotides not matched to a gene: 4. The CDR3: CASRDRVHNEQFF. Here the CDR3 DNA reads TGTGCCAGTCGGGACAGGGTACACAATGAGCAGTTCTTC. The variable domain in full, completed from reference TRBV19 and TRBJ2-1, reads DGGITQSPKYLFRKEGQNVTLSCEQNLNHDAMYWYRQDPGQGLRLIYYSQIVNDFQKGDIAEGYSVSREKKESFPLTVTSAQKNPTAFYLCASRDRVHNEQFFGPGTRLTVL.

V usage is TRBV7-8 and J usage is TRBJ2-2; maybe TRBD1 (5 bases). Looked up from germline, CDR1 is SGHVS and CDR2 is FQNEAQ. CDR3 length: 15 residues. The V gene lost 7 bases and the J gene lost 7 bases, with 19 bases spanning the gap. The CDR3 reads CASTRDRSYGGELFF. The DNA for the CDR3 is TGTGCCAGCACCAGAGACAGATCTTACGGCGGGGAGCTGTTTTTT.

J is TRBJ2-3 and V is TRBV7-6; 9 nucleotides line up with TRBD2. V dropped 8 bases and J dropped 0; count of bases not matched to a gene: 6. The CDR3 extends over 15 amino acids. CDR1 SGHVS and CDR2 FNYEAQ come from the germline V gene. CDR3 protein: CASGGAGGSTDTQYF. The CDR3, as DNA: TGTGCCAGCGGAGGAGCGGGAGGTAGCACAGATACGCAGTATTTT.

The chain employs TRBV5-1 and TRBJ2-3; TRBD2 agrees at 7 bases. This CDR3 has 15 residues. Germline V gives CDR1 SGHRS, CDR2 YFSETQ. The trim removed 0 bases at V and 4 bases at J, leaving 5 bases unmatched. The CDR3 nucleotides read TGCGCCAGCAGCTTGGATCTAGCGGCGGCAGATACGCAGTATTTT. Its translation is CASSLDLAAADTQYF.

The rearrangement joins TRBV19 to TRBJ1-1; a weak D match, TRBD1 (5 bases). The germline V and J ends were trimmed by 0 bases and 5 bases, with 10 bases remaining between them. This CDR3 comprises 14 residues. Germline V gives CDR1 LNHDA, CDR2 SQIVND (reference sequence). CDR3 sequence reads: CASSIEAGGTEAFF. The CDR3 bases are TGTGCCAGTAGTATAGAGGCGGGGGGGACTGAAGCTTTCTTT.

The chain carries TRBV6-6 and TRBJ1-1; D remains ambiguous. The CDR3 covers 11 residues. Germline V gene lookup returns CDR1 MNHNY and CDR2 SVGAGI (reference sequence). V lost 6 bases and J lost 11, with 13 bases in between. The CDR3 is CASSGQSRAFF. CDR3 in DNA: TGTGCCAGCAGCGGGCAGAGTCGCGCTTTCTTT.

The chain has TRBV5-1 and TRBJ2-1, with D uncertain. The CDR3 is 15 amino acids. V lost 0 bases, J lost 6 bases, and 13 bases lay in between. Germline CDR1 is SGHRS and CDR2 is YFSETQ. The CDR3 loop reads CASSLERSTFNEQFF. CDR3 sequence (DNA): TGCGCCAGCAGCTTGGAGAGGTCCACCTTCAATGAGCAGTTCTTC.

The chain couples TRBV7-9 to TRBJ2-1; TRBD2 aligns across 8 bases. Per the germline V gene, CDR1 is SEHNR and CDR2 is FQNEAQ (reference sequence). V lost 5 bases to trimming and J lost 9 bases; unmatched junction nucleotides: 12. This CDR3 has 15 amino acids. CDR3: CASSPKQRLATEQFF. The CDR3 nucleotides are TGTGCCAGCAGCCCAAAACAGCGACTAGCGACTGAGCAGTTCTTC.

This chain connects TRBV28 to TRBJ1-1, with a possible D match to TRBD1 (6 bases). V was shortened by 2 bases and J by 4 bases, with 17 bases between the two germline ends. Per the germline V gene, CDR1 is MDHEN and CDR2 is SYDVKM. The CDR3 is 16 amino acids. The CDR3 sequence is CASSLLGGGGFTEAFF. DNA of the CDR3: TGTGCCAGCAGTTTACTTGGGGGAGGGGGATTCACTGAAGCTTTCTTT.

The V call is TRBV4-1, the J call TRBJ1-4, with D perhaps TRBD1 (5 bases). The CDR3 runs 15 residues. Germline CDR1 and CDR2: MGHRA and YSYEKL. V was clipped by 3 bases and J by 8 bases, with 16 bases between them. CDR3 region: CASSHQEGEGEKLFF. In DNA form, the CDR3 reads TGCGCCAGCAGCCACCAGGAAGGGGAGGGGGAAAAACTGTTTTTT.

The V call is TRBV29-1, the J call TRBJ2-1; a weak D match, TRBD1 (7 bases). Looked up from germline, CDR1 is SQVTM and CDR2 is ANQGSEA. Trimming took off 6 bases at V and 7 bases at J, with 10 bases between the two ends. The CDR3 runs to 11 residues. CDR3 loop: CSVRGVNEQFF. CDR3 nucleotide sequence: TGCAGCGTCAGGGGGGTAAATGAGCAGTTCTTC.

The V gene is TRBV7-6, the J gene TRBJ1-1, with D unresolved. The CDR3 loop spans 16 amino acids. Looked up from germline, CDR1 is SGHVS and CDR2 is FNYEAQ. V lost 6 bases and J lost 5, with 22 bases in between. The CDR3 loop reads CASRFDLEGGRTEAFF. The CDR3, as DNA: TGTGCCAGCAGGTTCGACTTGGAGGGAGGCAGAACTGAAGCTTTCTTT.